The source of this TCR beta chain is a study of cytomegalovirus exposure and HLA in healthy donors. Vbeta (60) and Jbeta (13) primers were used in the PCR. The assay was immunoSEQ multiplex PCR, and TCRdb's table has in-frame clones only and misses some. Of over 150,000 clones in the sample, more than 65% were seen once. V was pared by 0 bases and J by 0 bases, with 10 bases between. The V gene's germline CDR1 is SGHNT and CDR2 YYREEE (reference sequence). The CDR3 spans 16 residues. Study-wide results and caveats: Donors were assumed by presence/absence analyses to have roughly uniform sequencing depth. Later work associated 16,951 TCR beta sequences with HLA alleles at 0.05 false discovery rate. Reported findings show TCR beta sequences accurately forecast HLA-A and HLA-B alleles in most subjects.

About this clone itself: Its antigen is not known. Other DNA sequences from this sample encode an identical CDR3 as well.

This receptor was identified in a girl aged 2 to 9 in good health and CMV-seropositive. This chain uses TRBV5-4 with TRBJ2-1; D perhaps matches TRBD2 (6 bases). Sequencing was carried out using PBMCs. CDR3 amino acids: CASSLAGGGSYNEQFF. CDR3 DNA sequence: TGTGCCAGCAGCTTGGCCGGGGGAGGCTCCTACAATGAGCAGTTCTTC.